One and the same sample provided the 9 T cell receptor beta chains below, sequenced in a study of T cells in localized non-small cell lung cancer. Sequenced by immunoSEQ multiplex PCR; TCRdb stores in-frame clones only, minus some. Of about 30,000 clones in the sample, approximately 88% were seen once. The specimen was peripheral blood, collected before any cancer treatment. The receptors were gathered from a male donor older than 55 with stage I lung adenocarcinoma.

The chain employs TRBV5-1 and TRBJ2-1; TRBD2 might be the D (7 bases). The CDR3 is made up of 13 amino acids. V gave up 3 bases and J gave up 8 bases, with 12 bases separating them. Germline V lookup: CDR1 SGHRS, CDR2 YFSETQ. CDR3 DNA: TGCGCCAGCAGCTCCGGGGGGCCGGATGAGCAGTTCTTC. This gives the protein CASSSGGPDEQFF.

The chain couples TRBV18 to TRBJ1-3, with no clear D. The CDR3 sequence is 15 residues long. CDR1 KGHSH and CDR2 LQKENI come from the germline V gene. Trimming removed 1 base at V and 2 bases at J, with 9 bases between. CDR3 amino acids: CASSPRTDTGNTIYF. As DNA, the CDR3 is TGTGCCAGCTCACCACGGACGGATACTGGAAACACCATATATTTT.

The J gene is TRBJ2-5, the V gene TRBV4-3, with D possibly TRBD1 on 6 matching bases. CDR3 length: 15 residues. The germline V and J ends were trimmed by 1 base and 1 base, with 10 bases remaining between them. CDR1 is LGHNA and CDR2 is YSLEER in the germline V gene. The CDR3 reads CASSQGRDIQETQYF. CDR3 DNA: TGCGCCAGCAGCCAAGGCCGGGACATCCAAGAGACCCAGTACTTC.

The chain carries TRBV25-1 and TRBJ1-1; 10 nucleotides match TRBD1. CDR3 size: 15 residues. Trimming at V came to 4 bases and at J to 1 base, leaving 3 bases not matched to a gene. Per the germline V gene, CDR1 is MGHDK and CDR2 is SYGVNS. CDR3 protein: CASSARTGGNTEAFF. The CDR3 DNA reads TGTGCCAGCAGTGCACGGACAGGGGGGAACACTGAAGCTTTCTTT.

The V call is TRBV6-1, the J call TRBJ1-4; D unresolved. This CDR3 is built from 13 residues. Per germline, CDR1 MNHNS and CDR2 SASEGT. Trimming removed 4 bases at V and 4 bases at J, with 7 bases between. The CDR3 reads CASSVTVNEKLFF. In DNA, the CDR3 is TGTGCCAGCAGTGTAACAGTTAATGAAAAACTGTTTTTT.

The chain joins TRBV28 to TRBJ2-4; no definite D call. The germline V gene has CDR1 MDHEN and CDR2 SYDVKM. This CDR3 spans 16 amino acids. Trimming took 1 base from V and 2 from J, leaving 12 bases between them. DNA for the CDR3: TGTGCCAGCAGTTTATCTTTCGGCCCACCCAAAAACATTCAGTACTTC. It specifies CASSLSFGPPKNIQYF.

The V gene is TRBV7-2, the J gene TRBJ1-2; TRBD1 might be the D (5 bases). With 5 bases removed from V and 2 bases from J, the gap between germline ends came to 12 bases. Germline CDR1 and CDR2: SGHTA and FQGNSA. This CDR3 has 14 amino acids. The CDR3 here is CASSPLTDNYGYTF. The CDR3 DNA reads as TGTGCCAGCAGCCCCCTGACAGACAACTATGGCTACACCTTC.

The genes are TRBV11-3 and TRBJ2-7; possible D gene TRBD1, 6 bases. V dropped 2 bases and J dropped 5 bases, with 10 bases sitting between them. The CDR3 runs 13 residues. Germline V gene data show CDR1 as SGHNT and CDR2 as YENEEA. Here the CDR3 reads CASSLRSGDEQYF. The DNA of the CDR3 is TGTGCCAGCAGCTTAAGGTCAGGGGACGAGCAGTACTTC.

The gene calls are TRBV25-1 and TRBJ2-7; 7 bases map to TRBD1. The CDR3 spans 13 residues. The junction had 2 bases not matched to a gene; V was cut back by 4 bases and J by 2 bases. Per the germline V gene, CDR1 is MGHDK and CDR2 is SYGVNS. The chain's CDR3 is CASSGTGAYEQYF. CDR3 coding DNA: TGTGCCAGCAGTGGAACAGGGGCCTACGAGCAGTACTTC.